The clone carrying this T cell receptor (beta chain) was observed many times. Its antigen is as yet unknown. This specimen belongs to a study of early T cells in non-severe SARS-CoV-2 infection. The wider study: Sequenced material consisted of bulk RNA (from unsorted whole blood), and chains were unpaired. Study outcomes and limitations: Reliance on VDJdb matching favored anti-spike CD8 responses; private and CD4 specificities were missed.

Germline CDR1 and CDR2: SGDLS and YYNGEE. Between the trimmed V and J ends, which lost 0 bases and 2 bases, there was a span of 8 bases. The CDR3 extends over 14 amino acids. Molecules of cDNA were individually given unique molecular identifiers that were attached to them. TCRdb re-analysed the 5' RACE reads in MiXCR, keeping a single row per CDR3 protein. The table records around 29,000 distinct CDR3 sequences, roughly 9.7% of them present only once. Sequencing was carried out using whole blood. V usage is TRBV9 and J usage is TRBJ2-5; D ambiguous. The receptor's source is an adult who was a healthcare worker with PCR-confirmed SARS-CoV-2 infection or an uninfected control (not recorded which). The CDR3 loop is CASSVAPLQETQYF. The DNA for the CDR3 is TGTGCCAGCAGCGTAGCACCACTACAAGAGACCCAGTACTTC.